This TCR beta chain is from a study of T cells in Graves' hyperthyroidism and ophthalmopathy. Active moderate-to-severe ophthalmopathy, Clinical Activity Score at least 3, NOSPECS at least 4, under 3 months' duration. Any patient presenting with uncontrolled infection, other autoimmune disease, pregnancy or lactation was left out. Study outcomes and limitations: Blood held most thyroid clonotypes expanded above 0.001 frequency.

As to this clonotype: The antigen remains unidentified.

There were TCR beta CDR3 regions amplified from RNA transcripts. A first-round RT-PCR of the TCR CDR3 used the HTBI primer set. Using its own MiXCR run on the multiplex PCR reads, TCRdb lists one record per CDR3 protein. The data hold about 600,000 distinct CDR3 sequences, with 14% observed a single time. The clonotype comes from a woman aged 18-29 years with Graves' ophthalmopathy. The sample comprised blood.

The CDR3 protein is CASSDGRTSGNTIYF. As DNA, the CDR3 is TGTGCCAGCAGTGATGGACGGACCTCTGGAAACACCATATATTTT. J is TRBJ1-3 and V is TRBV27; D remains ambiguous. This CDR3 is built from 15 residues. Germline V gene sequence: CDR1 MNHEY, CDR2 SMNVEV (reference sequence). The ends were cut back, 5 bases at V and 0 bases at J, with 11 bases in the middle.